This T cell receptor (beta chain) was found in a study of cytomegalovirus exposure and HLA in healthy donors. As regards this clone: Its antigen remains unidentified.

The V end was cut by 6 bases, the J end by 6 bases, with 18 bases between. Germline loops: CDR1 SGDLS, CDR2 YYNGEE. The length of the CDR3 is 15 residues. Study-wide results and caveats: In a later analysis, at a false discovery rate of 0.05, 15,000 to 20,000 TCR beta sequences matched HLA alleles.

The PCR employed 60 Vbeta primers together with 13 Jbeta primers. Measured with immunoSEQ multiplex PCR; TCRdb has only the in-frame clones, and not every one. The table lists approximately 260,000 clones, 84% of them singletons. The sample was PBMCs. This receptor was taken from a woman in her forties in good health and CMV-seropositive. V usage is TRBV9 and J usage is TRBJ2-2; tentative D call: TRBD2 (6 bases). CDR3 bases: TGTGCCAGCAACAATTTAGCGGAGCCCGCCGGGGAGCTGTTTTTT. Its protein product is CASNNLAEPAGELFF. The whole variable domain, remainder taken from reference TRBV9 and TRBJ2-2, is DSGVTQTPKHLITATGQRVTLRCSPRSGDLSVYWYQQSLDQGLQFLIQYYNGEERAKGNILERFSAQQFPDLHSELNLSSLELGDSALYFCASNNLAEPAGELFFGEGSRLTVL.